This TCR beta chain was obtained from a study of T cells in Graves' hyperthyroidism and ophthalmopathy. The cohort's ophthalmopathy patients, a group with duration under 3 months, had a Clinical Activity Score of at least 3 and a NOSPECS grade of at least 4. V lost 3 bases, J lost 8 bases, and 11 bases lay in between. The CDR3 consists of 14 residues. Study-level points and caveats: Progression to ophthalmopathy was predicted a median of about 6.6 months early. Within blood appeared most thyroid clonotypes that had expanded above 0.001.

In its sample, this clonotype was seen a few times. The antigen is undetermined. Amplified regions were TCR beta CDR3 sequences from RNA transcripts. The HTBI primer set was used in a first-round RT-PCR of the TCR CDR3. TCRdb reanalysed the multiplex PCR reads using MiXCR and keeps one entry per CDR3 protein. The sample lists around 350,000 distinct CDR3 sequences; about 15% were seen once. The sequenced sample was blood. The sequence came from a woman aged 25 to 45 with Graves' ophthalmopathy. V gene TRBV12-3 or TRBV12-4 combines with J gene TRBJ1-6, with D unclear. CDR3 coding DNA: TGTGCCAGCAGTTTGCGGGTGAAAGATTCACCCCTCCACTTT. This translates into CASSLRVKDSPLHF.